These T cell receptor beta chains were read from a single sample in a study of blood T cells in healthy people across ages. TCRdb reanalysed the 5' RACE reads using MiXCR and keeps one entry per CDR3 protein. The table shows approximately 880,000 distinct CDR3 sequences, with around 46% occurring only once. The sample taken for sequencing was blood. Receptors were obtained from a man under 40 in good health. Each CDR3 is given with its conserved first and last residue. D genes are given only for firm matches. Expanded clones get a size class; other rows say once, few or many, or leave the size out.

>NA|TRBV4-3|TRBJ2-7|once
TGCGCCAGCAGCCGAGCACGGGGGGCCGGGTACAATGAGCAGTACTTC
CASSRARGAGYNEQYF
>NA|TRBV20-1|TRBJ1-2|few
TGCAGTGCCAGCGCGGCTGGGGCTGGCTATGGCTACACCTTC
CSASAAGAGYGYTF
>TRBD1|TRBV6-2/TRBV6-3|TRBJ1-2|once
TGTGCCAGCCGAGTCCCAGGGGGAGATTCTGGCTACACCTTC
CASRVPGGDSGYTF
>TRBD1|TRBV7-9|TRBJ2-1|NA
TGTGCCAGCAGCCCCCCTACAGGGGAATTGGGGTACAATGAGCAGTTCTTC
CASSPPTGELGYNEQFF
>NA|TRBV7-9|TRBJ2-5|NA
TGTGCCAGCAGCCCCGGGTCTTCCCTGTACCAAGAGACCCAGTACTTC
CASSPGSSLYQETQYF
>NA|TRBV5-1|TRBJ2-4|few
TGCGCCAGCAGCTTGGATCCGGGTTTGGTCAAAAACATTCAGTACTTC
CASSLDPGLVKNIQYF
>TRBD1|TRBV12-3/TRBV12-4|TRBJ1-1|few
TGTGCCAGCAGGCCTCCGACAGGGGAGTGGGTAATGAACACTGAAGCTTTCTTT
CASRPPTGEWVMNTEAFF
>TRBD1|TRBV11-1|TRBJ2-2|NA
TGTGCCAGCAGCCCTACCACAGGGGCGCCGGTCACCGGGGAGCTGTTTTTT
CASSPTTGAPVTGELFF
>TRBD2|TRBV20-1|TRBJ2-1|NA
TGCAGTGCTAGAAGTAGCGGGAGCAATGAGCAGTTCTTC
CSARSSGSNEQFF
>NA|TRBV7-2|TRBJ1-2|few
TGTGCCAGCAGCTTAGTGGGCAGACCCCCTGGCTACACCTTC
CASSLVGRPPGYTF
>TRBD2|TRBV27|TRBJ2-5|NA
TGTGCCAGCAGTCCCCCTGGACTAGCGATCATCCAAGAGACCCAGTACTTC
CASSPPGLAIIQETQYF
>TRBD2|TRBV29-1|TRBJ2-5|NA
TGCAGCGTTGAGGGACTAGCGGGGGGACTCCATAATGAGCAGTACTTC
CSVEGLAGGLHNEQYF
>NA|TRBV28|TRBJ2-5|NA
TGTGCCAGCAGTTTATACGATGAGACCCAGTACTTC
CASSLYDETQYF
>NA|TRBV27|TRBJ2-7|few
TGTGCCAGCAGTTTATCAATAGGACGCGAGCAGTACTTC
CASSLSIGREQYF
>NA|TRBV12-3/TRBV12-4|TRBJ2-2|few
TGTGCCAGCAGTCTAGCCAGGGGAATCGGGGAGCTGTTTTTT
CASSLARGIGELFF
>NA|TRBV3-1|TRBJ1-2|NA
TGTGCCAGCAGCCCCCCGTTCCGGCTAAACTATGGCTACACCTTC
CASSPPFRLNYGYTF
>NA|TRBV6-5|TRBJ2-6|NA
TGTGCCAGCAGTTACTCCTTGGGGCTCGGGGCCAACGTCCTGACTTTC
CASSYSLGLGANVLTF
>NA|TRBV27|TRBJ2-3|NA
TGTGCCAGCAGTTTAGGGGCTGGGGCCCCTGTGACAGATACGCAGTATTTT
CASSLGAGAPVTDTQYF
>NA|TRBV5-1|TRBJ2-2|NA
TGCGCCAGCAGCTTGACCCCCTCCGGGGACACCGGGGAGCTGTTTTTT
CASSLTPSGDTGELFF
>NA|TRBV4-2|TRBJ2-1|once
TGTGCCAGCAGCCAATTGGGGACGGGACTCCGAGCCTCCTACAATGAGCAGTTCTTC
CASSQLGTGLRASYNEQFF
>NA|TRBV14|TRBJ1-6|NA
TGTGCCAGCAAAGGACACCTTCGGCAATCACCCCTCCACTTT
CASKGHLRQSPLHF
>NA|TRBV20-1|TRBJ2-7|few
TGCAGTGCTCGCGGCCCTTGGGGATCCGACCCCTACGAGCAGTACTTC
CSARGPWGSDPYEQYF
>NA|TRBV6-5|TRBJ2-3|few
TGTGCCAGCAGTGAAGGCCACACAGATACGCAGTATTTT
CASSEGHTDTQYF
>NA|TRBV29-1|TRBJ2-7|NA
TGCAGCGTTGAAGATGGGGTGGCCGAGCAGTACTTC
CSVEDGVAEQYF
>TRBD2|TRBV27|TRBJ2-3|NA
TGTGCCAGCAGTTTATGGGCTGCTAGCGGGGGGTCTGCAGTTACAGATACGCAGTATTTT
CASSLWAASGGSAVTDTQYF
>NA|TRBV7-2|TRBJ2-3|NA
TGTGCCAGCAGCCTAGTGGGGAACACAGATACGCAGTATTTT
CASSLVGNTDTQYF
>NA|TRBV4-1|TRBJ1-5|NA
TGCGCCAGCAGCCCCGGTGCAGCGGATAGCAATCAGCCCCAGCATTTT
CASSPGAADSNQPQHF
>TRBD2|TRBV4-2|TRBJ2-7|few
TGTGCCAGCAGCCAAGGGGAGGGAGACTACGAGCAGTACTTC
CASSQGEGDYEQYF
>TRBD2|TRBV4-2|TRBJ2-7|few
TGTGCCAGCAGCCAGGGTCTAGCGGGGGGTTCGGATGAGCAGTACTTC
CASSQGLAGGSDEQYF
>TRBD1|TRBV3-1|TRBJ1-5|NA
TGTGCCAGCAGTACCGGGACAGCGAGAACCCAGCCCCAGCATTTT
CASSTGTARTQPQHF
>NA|TRBV5-1|TRBJ1-2|many
TGCGCCAGCAGCTTTAGTCAGGGGCGAGAAGGCTACACCTTC
CASSFSQGREGYTF
>NA|TRBV3-1|TRBJ2-3|NA
TGTGCCAGCAGCCAATACGGCCCTGGCATTGGGCAGTATTTT
CASSQYGPGIGQYF
>NA|TRBV4-3|TRBJ2-3|NA
TGCGCCAGCAGCCATCGGGCTAAGGTCACAGATACGCAGTATTTT
CASSHRAKVTDTQYF
>NA|TRBV4-3|TRBJ2-3|NA
TGCGCCAGCAGCCAAGATATAGGCTCTACAGATACGCAGTATTTT
CASSQDIGSTDTQYF
>NA|TRBV11-3|TRBJ2-2|many
TGTGCCAGCAGCTTACTGCCGGGCCCCACCGGGGAGCTGTTTTTT
CASSLLPGPTGELFF
>NA|TRBV29-1|TRBJ2-3|NA
TGCAGCGTATTACCGGGCCCGTTCTTCACAGATACGCAGTATTTT
CSVLPGPFFTDTQYF
>TRBD1|TRBV4-3|TRBJ1-5|NA
TGCGCCAGCAGCCAAGATTTAGGACAGGCTAATCAGCCCCAGCATTTT
CASSQDLGQANQPQHF
>NA|TRBV5-1|TRBJ2-3|many
TGTGCCAGCAGCTTAGAGGGGAGCACAGATACGCAGTATTTT
CASSLEGSTDTQYF
>NA|TRBV30|TRBJ2-2|once
TGTGCCTGGACAACGACAGACACCGGGGAGCTGTTTTTT
CAWTTTDTGELFF
>TRBD1|TRBV20-1|TRBJ2-3|NA
TGCAGTGCCCAGCGGAAGGGGGCCGGGGATACGCAGTATTTT
CSAQRKGAGDTQYF